These 7 T cell receptor beta chains were sequenced from one sample in a study of blood T cell repertoires in COVID-19. The assay was immunoSEQ multiplex PCR, and TCRdb's table has in-frame clones only and misses some. The sample lists about 220,000 clones, 80% to 90% seen once, with around 2.4% in the top ten. Sequenced material: peripheral blood. All receptors derive from a man between 40 and 49 years old who had recovered from COVID-19.

V gene TRBV27 combines with J gene TRBJ2-7; 11 bases align to TRBD2. The CDR3 is made up of 15 amino acids. From germline, CDR1 is MNHEY and CDR2 SMNVEV (reference sequence). V trimming: 6 bases; J trimming: 2 bases; junction bases outside the gene matches: 6. CDR3 nucleotide sequence: TGTGCCAGCAGGAATGTAGCGGGGGGGGCCTACGAGCAGTACTTC. Translated, it gives CASRNVAGGAYEQYF.

This sequence joins TRBV5-4 and TRBJ1-5; D unclear. Germline assignment: CDR1 SGHNT and CDR2 YYREEE (reference sequence). The CDR3 has 14 residues. V lost 4 bases and J lost 9, with 17 bases in between. Here the CDR3 reads CASSDGSRVGPQHF. The CDR3 DNA reads TGTGCCAGCAGCGACGGGTCGCGCGTTGGGCCCCAGCATTTT.

This clone appeared once. This sequence joins TRBV9 and TRBJ1-1; D ambiguous. This CDR3 has 15 amino acids. Per the germline V gene, CDR1 is SGDLS and CDR2 is YYNGEE. The ends were cut back, 0 bases at V and 6 bases at J, with 15 bases in the middle. The CDR3 nucleotides read TGTGCCAGCAGCGTAGGTGGCATGAGCGTCTCTGAAGCTTTCTTT. Protein: CASSVGGMSVSEAFF.

The chain recombines TRBV6-6 with TRBJ2-7; a weak D match, TRBD2 (5 bases). Germline V gives CDR1 MNHNY, CDR2 SVGAGI (reference sequence). V gave up 2 bases and J gave up 1 base, with 9 bases separating them. This CDR3 has 14 residues. The CDR3 bases are TGTGCCAGCAGTTACCAGAGGGAATCCTACGAGCAGTACTTC. Translated: CASSYQRESYEQYF.

Here the CDR3 DNA reads TGTGCCAGCAGCTCGGACAGTATTAACTATGGCTACACCTTC. It specifies CASSSDSINYGYTF. This chain joins TRBV25-1 and TRBJ1-2, with D tentatively TRBD1 (6 bases). In germline, CDR1 is MGHDK, CDR2 SYGVNS. CDR3 length: 14 residues. V lost 6 bases, J lost 1 base, and 12 bases lay in between.

The chain is built from TRBV6-5 and TRBJ1-2; TRBD1 aligns across 7 bases. The trim removed 10 bases at V and 5 bases at J, leaving 13 bases unmatched. The CDR3 has 14 amino acids. Germline CDR1 is MNHEY and CDR2 is SVGAGI. For the CDR3, the DNA is TGTGCCACCCTTCGAAGGGGGCGTGGGTATGGCTACACCTTC. This gives the protein CATLRRGRGYGYTF.

The CDR3 region is CASKYRPSEGNTIYF. CDR3 coding DNA: TGCGCCAGCAAATACCGGCCGTCGGAGGGAAACACCATATATTTT. The chain recombines TRBV5-1 with TRBJ1-3, with D unclear. Trimming took off 6 bases at V and 4 bases at J, with 17 bases between the two ends. From germline, CDR1 is SGHRS and CDR2 YFSETQ. CDR3 length: 15 amino acids.